Presented here are 23 T cell receptor beta chains from one specimen sequenced in a study of T-cell reconstitution after alpha-beta-depleted transplantation in children. The TCRbeta library was prepared with unique molecular identifiers. MiXCR was run by TCRdb on the PCR reads, yielding one entry per CDR3 protein. This sample carries around 490,000 distinct CDR3 sequences, about an eighth of them seen once, and the ten largest clones take 11% to 15%. The sample consisted of PBMCs, mostly from graft donor cells, taken 180 days after TCRalphabeta/CD19-depleted stem cell transplant. All receptors come from a female patient aged 2-15 years who had a stem cell transplant for aplastic anemia, so the T cells may come from the graft donor.

This clonotype was counted at least ten times. The J gene is TRBJ2-7, the V gene TRBV25-1; D perhaps matches TRBD1 (5 bases). CDR1 and CDR2 (germline): MGHDK, SYGVNS. The V and J ends lost 3 bases and 6 bases respectively, with 12 bases between them. The CDR3 runs to 13 residues. The CDR3 here is CASSEVWGSEQYV. The CDR3 nucleotides read TGTGCCAGCAGTGAGGTGTGGGGCTCCGAGCAGTACGTC.

CDR3 sequence (DNA): TGCGCCAGCAGCTTGGGCGCTAGCGGGTGGAGCACAGATACGCAGTATTTT. This encodes CASSLGASGWSTDTQYF. The chain links TRBV5-1 to TRBJ2-3; TRBD2 matches at 8 bases. This CDR3 contains 17 residues. J lost 0 bases, V lost 0 bases, and 6 bases had no gene match. Germline V gives CDR1 SGHRS, CDR2 YFSETQ.

This chain links TRBV12-3 or TRBV12-4 with TRBJ1-1, with D possibly TRBD1 on 5 matching bases. The V gene lost 6 bases and the J gene lost 1 base, with 21 bases spanning the gap. This CDR3 is built from 17 residues. CDR3 residues: CASRFRRDPPGNTEAFF. CDR3 nucleotide sequence: TGTGCCAGCAGATTTAGACGGGACCCCCCTGGGAACACTGAAGCTTTCTTT.

The chain is built from TRBV4-3 and TRBJ2-4; D is ambiguous. Germline V lookup: CDR1 LGHNA, CDR2 YSLEER. The CDR3 covers 17 residues. The V end lost 0 bases, the J end lost 0 bases, and 12 bases lay between the germline ends. CDR3 region: CASSQEASRIAKNIQYF. For the CDR3, the DNA is TGCGCCAGCAGCCAAGAGGCCAGCAGAATAGCCAAAAACATTCAGTACTTC.

A few counts support this clonotype. The chain recombines TRBV18 with TRBJ1-1; D is unresolved. CDR1 and CDR2 (germline): KGHSH, LQKENI. The CDR3 runs to 12 residues. With 2 bases removed from V and 5 bases from J, the gap between germline ends came to 6 bases. Here the CDR3 reads CASSPTITEAFF. CDR3 nucleotide sequence: TGTGCCAGCTCACCAACAATAACTGAAGCTTTCTTT.

Concerning this clonotype itself: As the CDR3 is not closed by the conserved phenylalanine or tryptophan, this likely results from a read error. The J gene is TRBJ2-1, the V gene TRBV28; tentative D call: TRBD1 (5 bases). Per the germline V gene, CDR1 is MDHEN and CDR2 is SYDVKM. V shed 2 bases and J shed 4 bases, with 12 bases lying between them. CDR3 length: 15 amino acids. The CDR3 bases are TGTGCCAGCAGTTTAGAACAGGACATTTACAATGAGCAGTTCTCC. Its translation: CASSLEQDIYNEQFS.

The V call is TRBV25-1, the J call TRBJ1-2; no clear D gene. V was shortened by 5 bases and J by 1 base, with 8 bases between the two germline ends. Germline CDR1 MGHDK, CDR2 SYGVNS. The length of the CDR3 is 13 residues. The CDR3 loop is CASSRALNYGYTF. Here the CDR3 DNA reads TGTGCCAGCAGTAGGGCGCTTAACTATGGCTACACCTTC.

Here the CDR3 DNA reads TGTGCCAGCAGCTTATTAAGCGGGGACTCCTACGAGCAGTACTTC. Its protein is CASSLLSGDSYEQYF. The chain links TRBV7-2 to TRBJ2-7, with 7 bases that match TRBD2. The length of the CDR3 is 15 residues. Germline V gives CDR1 SGHTA, CDR2 FQGNSA. V lost 2 bases, J lost 0 bases, and 4 bases stayed unmatched.

This sequence joins TRBV20-1 and TRBJ1-2, with a possible D match to TRBD1 (5 bases). The CDR3 runs 12 residues. V was trimmed by 3 bases and J by 3 bases, leaving 8 bases between them. Per germline, CDR1 DFQATT and CDR2 SNEGSKA (reference sequence). Here the CDR3 reads CSASGGDYGYTF. The CDR3 DNA follows: TGCAGTGCTAGTGGGGGAGACTATGGCTACACCTTC.

In its sample, this clonotype was seen a few times. The V and J genes are TRBV7-2 and TRBJ2-5; D ambiguous. V was pared by 4 bases and J by 5 bases, with 14 bases between. The CDR3 runs to 14 residues. Germline V CDR1 and CDR2: SGHTA, FQGNSA. CDR3 DNA sequence: TGTGCCAGCAGCTCCCGCCCTGTGGGGGAGACCCAGTACTTC. Amino acids: CASSSRPVGETQYF. The entire variable domain, with the rest obtained from reference TRBV7-2 and TRBJ2-5, is as follows: GAGVSQSPSNKVTEKGKDVELRCDPISGHTALYWYRQSLGQGLEFLIYFQGNSAPDKSGLPSDRFSAERTGGSVSTLTIQRTQQEDSAVYLCASSSRPVGETQYFGPGTRLLVL.

This rearrangement joins TRBV7-1 to TRBJ2-7; D might be TRBD2 (6 bases). TRBV7-1 is known as an ORF, though its function is uncertain. The ends were cut back, 3 bases at V and 2 bases at J, with 17 bases in the middle. The CDR3 totals 16 residues. CDR3 nucleotide sequence: TGTGCCAGCAGCTCTGGTCACCCGGGAGTAGCCTACGAGCAGTACGTC. Its protein is CASSSGHPGVAYEQYV.

The chain carries TRBV18 and TRBJ2-3; 12 bases fit TRBD2. Trimming at V came to 0 bases and at J to 9 bases, leaving 19 bases not matched to a gene. The CDR3 has 20 amino acids. Looked up from germline, CDR1 is KGHSH and CDR2 is LQKENI. In DNA, the CDR3 is TGTGCCAGCTCACCACCGCTAGCGGGAGGGCCTCGATCTTCCCCCGAAACGCAGTATTTT. Its translation: CASSPPLAGGPRSSPETQYF.

This clonotype was picked up many times. The V gene is TRBV12-3 or TRBV12-4, the J gene TRBJ1-6; 7 bases are a match to TRBD1. Trimming took 4 bases from V and 7 from J; bases not matched to a gene: 7. The CDR3 loop spans 15 amino acids. CDR3 bases: TGTGCCAGCAGTTCAAACAGGGGCCAAAATTCACCCCTCCACTTT. It specifies CASSSNRGQNSPLHF.

This clonotype was counted a few times. The chain carries TRBV5-1 and TRBJ2-2; unclear D gene. Per germline, CDR1 SGHRS and CDR2 YFSETQ. The CDR3 length is 13 residues. Trimming removed 4 bases at V and 6 bases at J, with 10 bases between. CDR3 residues: CASSPDGAGELFF. The CDR3 DNA sequence: TGCGCCAGCAGCCCGGATGGAGCCGGGGAGCTGTTTTTT.

This rearrangement joins TRBV28 to TRBJ1-5; D unresolved. CDR3 length: 16 residues. Between the trimmed V and J ends, which lost 2 bases and 7 bases, there was a span of 18 bases. Germline V gene sequence: CDR1 MDHEN, CDR2 SYDVKM. CDR3 sequence (DNA): TGTGCCAGCAGTTTAATACGGTTGTCGGGTAGACAGCCCCAGCATTTT. Residues: CASSLIRLSGRQPQHF.

This clonotype was detected only a few times. The chain recombines TRBV6-6 with TRBJ1-3, with D unresolved. Per the germline V gene, CDR1 is MNHNY and CDR2 is SVGAGI (reference sequence). This CDR3 has 11 amino acids. V gave up 5 bases and J gave up 9 bases, with 8 bases separating them. The CDR3 loop reads CASSPRGTIYF. The CDR3 region has the DNA TGTGCCAGCAGTCCCCGAGGCACCATATATTTT.

The chain joins TRBV18 to TRBJ2-4; D may be TRBD2 (5 bases). Between the trimmed V and J ends, which lost 3 bases and 2 bases, there was a span of 11 bases. Per germline, CDR1 KGHSH and CDR2 LQKENI. The CDR3 is 15 amino acids. The CDR3 loop is CASSPILATKNIQYF. The CDR3 coding sequence is TGTGCCAGCTCACCGATTCTAGCTACCAAAAACATTCAGTACTTC.

This sequence joins TRBV20-1 and TRBJ2-2, with D perhaps TRBD2 (6 bases). The germline gives CDR1 DFQATT, CDR2 SNEGSKA (reference sequence). V was shortened by 0 bases and J by 2 bases, with 13 bases between the two germline ends. CDR3 length: 16 amino acids. CDR3 residues: CSARDGLSPNTGELFF. As DNA, the CDR3 is TGCAGTGCTAGAGATGGACTATCCCCTAACACCGGGGAGCTGTTTTTT.

The CDR3 spells CAGGRSGRPNEQFF. For the CDR3, the DNA is TGTGCCGGCGGACGGAGCGGGAGGCCCAATGAGCAGTTCTTC. The V gene is TRBV19, the J gene TRBJ2-1; 9 nucleotides line up with TRBD2. Germline CDR1 LNHDA, CDR2 SQIVND (reference sequence). With V trimmed by 11 bases and J by 6 bases, 11 bases remained unmatched. There are 14 residues in the CDR3. Full variable domain (rest looked up from reference TRBV19 and TRBJ2-1): DGGITQSPKYLFRKEGQNVTLSCEQNLNHDAMYWYRQDPGQGLRLIYYSQIVNDFQKGDIAEGYSVSREKKESFPLTVTSAQKNPTAFYLCAGGRSGRPNEQFFGPGTRLTVL.

The rearrangement uses TRBV15 and TRBJ2-7; D unclear. The CDR3 totals 14 residues. CDR1 and CDR2 (germline): LNHNV, YYDKDF (reference sequence). The germline V and J ends were trimmed by 0 bases and 6 bases, with 12 bases remaining between them. In DNA form, the CDR3 reads TGTGCCACCAGCAGAGATAAGTTGGCTCGCGAGCAGTACTTC. Translated: CATSRDKLAREQYF.

There are a few counts of this clonotype. The chain couples TRBV27 to TRBJ2-2; D ambiguous. CDR3 length: 13 amino acids. Per germline, CDR1 MNHEY and CDR2 SMNVEV (reference sequence). V lost 5 bases to trimming and J lost 3 bases, with 7 bases between them. CDR3 loop: CASSPKDTGELFF. The DNA for the CDR3 is TGTGCCAGCAGTCCAAAGGACACCGGGGAGCTGTTTTTT.

The rearrangement joins TRBV20-1 to TRBJ2-1; no firm D call. V gave up 4 bases and J gave up 4 bases, with 14 bases separating them. CDR1 and CDR2 (germline): DFQATT, SNEGSKA (reference sequence). This CDR3 region has 14 residues. The CDR3 protein is CSATVPIPYNEQFF. The CDR3 DNA sequence: TGCAGTGCTACTGTCCCGATTCCTTACAATGAGCAGTTCTTC.

This clonotype was detected a few times. The chain combines TRBV20-1 with TRBJ2-1, with 9 nucleotides matching TRBD1. The CDR3 loop spans 16 amino acids. V was clipped by 0 bases and J by 2 bases; unmatched bases: 5. Germline CDR1 DFQATT, CDR2 SNEGSKA (reference sequence). The CDR3 region is CSARDRRQGAYNEQFF. CDR3 sequence (DNA): TGCAGTGCTAGAGATCGACGACAGGGGGCCTACAATGAGCAGTTCTTC.